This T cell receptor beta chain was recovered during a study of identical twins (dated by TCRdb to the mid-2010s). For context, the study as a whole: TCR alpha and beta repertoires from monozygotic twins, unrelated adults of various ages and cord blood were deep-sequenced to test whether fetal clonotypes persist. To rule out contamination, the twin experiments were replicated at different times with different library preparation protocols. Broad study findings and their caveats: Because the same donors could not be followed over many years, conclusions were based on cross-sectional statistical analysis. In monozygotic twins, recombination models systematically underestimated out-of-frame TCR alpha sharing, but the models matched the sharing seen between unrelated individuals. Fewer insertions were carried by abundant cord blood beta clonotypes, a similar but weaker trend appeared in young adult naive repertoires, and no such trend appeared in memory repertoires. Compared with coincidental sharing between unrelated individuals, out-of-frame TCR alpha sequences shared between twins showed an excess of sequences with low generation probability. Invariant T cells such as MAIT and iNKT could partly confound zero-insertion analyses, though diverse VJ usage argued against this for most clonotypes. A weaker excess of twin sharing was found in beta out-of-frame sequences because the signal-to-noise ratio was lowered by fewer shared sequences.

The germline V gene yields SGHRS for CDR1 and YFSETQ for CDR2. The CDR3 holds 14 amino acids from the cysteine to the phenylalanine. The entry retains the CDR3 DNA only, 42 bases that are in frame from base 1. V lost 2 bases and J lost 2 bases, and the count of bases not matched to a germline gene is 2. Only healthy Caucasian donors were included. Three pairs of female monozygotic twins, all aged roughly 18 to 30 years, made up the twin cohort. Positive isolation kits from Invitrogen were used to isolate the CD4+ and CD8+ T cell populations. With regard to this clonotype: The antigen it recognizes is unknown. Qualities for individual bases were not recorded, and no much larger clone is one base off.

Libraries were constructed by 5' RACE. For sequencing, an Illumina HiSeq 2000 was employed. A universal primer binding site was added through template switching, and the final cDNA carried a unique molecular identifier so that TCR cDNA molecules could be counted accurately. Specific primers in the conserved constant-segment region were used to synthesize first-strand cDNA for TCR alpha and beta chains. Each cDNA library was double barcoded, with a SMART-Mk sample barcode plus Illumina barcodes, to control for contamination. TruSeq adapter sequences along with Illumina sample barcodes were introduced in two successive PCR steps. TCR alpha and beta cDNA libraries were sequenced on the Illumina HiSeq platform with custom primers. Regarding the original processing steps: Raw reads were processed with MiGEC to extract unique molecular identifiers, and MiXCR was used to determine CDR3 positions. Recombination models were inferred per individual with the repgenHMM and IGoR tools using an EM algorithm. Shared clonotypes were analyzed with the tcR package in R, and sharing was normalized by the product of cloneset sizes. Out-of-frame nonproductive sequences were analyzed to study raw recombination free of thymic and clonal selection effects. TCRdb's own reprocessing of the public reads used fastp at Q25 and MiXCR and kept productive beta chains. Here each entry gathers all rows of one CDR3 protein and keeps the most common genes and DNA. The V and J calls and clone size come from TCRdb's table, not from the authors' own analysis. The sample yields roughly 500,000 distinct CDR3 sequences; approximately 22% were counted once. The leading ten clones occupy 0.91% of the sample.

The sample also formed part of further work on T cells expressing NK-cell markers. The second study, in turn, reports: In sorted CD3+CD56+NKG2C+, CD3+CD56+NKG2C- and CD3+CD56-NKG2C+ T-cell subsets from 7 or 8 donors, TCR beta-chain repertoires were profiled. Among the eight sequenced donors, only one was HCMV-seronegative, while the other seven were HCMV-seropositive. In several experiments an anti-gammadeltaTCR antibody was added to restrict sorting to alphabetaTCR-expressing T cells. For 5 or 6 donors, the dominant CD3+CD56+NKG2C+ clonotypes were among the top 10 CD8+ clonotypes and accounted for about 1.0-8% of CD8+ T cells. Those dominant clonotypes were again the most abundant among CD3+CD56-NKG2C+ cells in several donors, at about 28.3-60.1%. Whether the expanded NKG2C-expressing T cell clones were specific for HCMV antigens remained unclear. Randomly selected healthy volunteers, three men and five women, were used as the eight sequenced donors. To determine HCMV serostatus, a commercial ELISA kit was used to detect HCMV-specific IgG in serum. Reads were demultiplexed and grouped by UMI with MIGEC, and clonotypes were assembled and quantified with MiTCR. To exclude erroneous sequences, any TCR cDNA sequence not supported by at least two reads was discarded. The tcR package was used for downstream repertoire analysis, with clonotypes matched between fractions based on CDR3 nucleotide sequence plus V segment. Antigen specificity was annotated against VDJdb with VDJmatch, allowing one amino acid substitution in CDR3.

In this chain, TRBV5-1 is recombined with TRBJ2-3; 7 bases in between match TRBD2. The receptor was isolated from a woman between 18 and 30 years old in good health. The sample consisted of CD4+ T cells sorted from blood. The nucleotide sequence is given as TGCGCCAGCAGCTTCGGGACTATCACAGATACGCAGTATTTT. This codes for CASSFGTITDTQYF.